The 5 T cell receptor beta chains given below trace back to one sample, sequenced in a study of T-cell reconstitution after alpha-beta-depleted transplantation in children. A library of TCRbeta sequences, prepared with unique molecular identifiers, was generated. Using its own MiXCR run on the PCR reads, TCRdb lists one record per CDR3 protein. The sample carries under 750,000 distinct CDR3 sequences, 20% to 25% recorded once. Sequencing used PBMCs, mostly from graft donor cells, obtained 360 days after TCRalphabeta/CD19-depleted stem cell transplant. The receptors come from a boy under three years old who had a stem cell transplant for acute myeloid leukemia, so the T cells may come from the graft donor.

V is TRBV6-5 and J is TRBJ2-5; 8 bases map to TRBD2. J was trimmed by 1 base and V by 4 bases; bases with no gene match: 8. Germline CDR1 reads MNHEY; CDR2 reads SVGAGI. CDR3 length equals 16 residues. In DNA, the CDR3 is TGTGCCAGCAGTTTCCGATTAGCGGGGCGCCAAGAGACCCAGTACTTC. It is translated as CASSFRLAGRQETQYF.

This clonotype was seen ten or more times. The rearrangement links TRBV10-2 to TRBJ2-5; possibly TRBD2 for D (5 bases). Germline V gene data show CDR1 as WSHSY and CDR2 as SAAADI. This CDR3 contains 16 residues. The ends were cut back, 3 bases at V and 1 base at J, with 15 bases in the middle. CDR3 in amino acids: CASSEDQDSFQETQYF. Written as DNA, the CDR3 is TGCGCCAGCAGTGAAGATCAGGACTCCTTCCAAGAGACCCAGTACTTC.

At least ten counts were recorded for this clonotype. This chain joins TRBV18 and TRBJ2-7, with a weak D call TRBD2 (5 bases). The germline V gene encodes CDR1 KGHSH and CDR2 LQKENI. This CDR3 spans 14 amino acids. V lost 6 bases, J lost 3 bases, and 15 bases lay in between. For the CDR3, the DNA is TGTGCCAGCTCCCCGAGGGCGGAGATCTACGAGCAGTACTTC. Translation: CASSPRAEIYEQYF.

This chain connects TRBV20-1 to TRBJ2-2; D ambiguous. CDR3 size: 14 residues. Germline assignment: CDR1 DFQATT and CDR2 SNEGSKA (reference sequence). Trimming took off 1 base at V and 5 bases at J, with 11 bases between the two ends. In nucleotides, the CDR3 is TGCAGTGCTAGAGGCCCGGCCGGGACCGGGGAGCTGTTTTTT. It encodes CSARGPAGTGELFF.

The V gene is TRBV18, the J gene TRBJ1-2; perhaps TRBD1 as D (5 bases). This CDR3 spans 13 amino acids. V lost 3 bases and J lost 6, with 11 bases in between. The germline V gene encodes CDR1 KGHSH and CDR2 LQKENI. CDR3 sequence: CASSPFGDHGYTF. CDR3 nucleotides: TGTGCCAGCTCACCCTTCGGGGACCATGGCTACACCTTC.